A selection of T cell receptor beta chains follows, all from one sample in a study of blood T cell repertoires in COVID-19. The repertoire was sequenced with immunoSEQ multiplex PCR; TCRdb's copy has only in-frame clones and lacks some. The sample has 190,000 or so clones; roughly 90% are singletons. The sample was peripheral blood. These TCRs come from a man in his forties or fifties with acute or convalescent COVID-19. CDR3s include the opening cysteine and the closing phenylalanine or tryptophan.

cdr3_length v_call cdr3_aa
14 TRBV5-1 CASKVETIQETQYF
15 TRBV5-1 CASSLSGATNEKLFF
17 TRBV7-9 CASSPVGDRGHHYGYTF
14 TRBV5-1 CASSFRDSYNEQFF
13 TRBV2 CANQQGFGTEAFF
14 TRBV11-1 CASSPIEGAGELFF
13 TRBV7-8 CASKGHLNTEAFF
14 TRBV18 CASSPGQRGNTIYF
17 TRBV27 CASSLSSRGISYNEQFF
17 TRBV18 CASRRAGAASGKEKLFF
15 TRBV5-1 CASSLGAGAGNTIYF
18 TRBV4-1 CASSQDTSLGGRAHEQYF
14 TRBV10-3 CAISEGQDNSPLHF
13 TRBV27 CASSGTGGASAFF
14 TRBV19 CASTPRSGANVLTF
16 TRBV4-3 CASSQDMWDSRNTIYF
15 TRBV7-2 CASSPEPGLIYGYTF
13 TRBV30 CAWSEQDNQPQHF
17 TRBV27 CASRTGGAASSYNEQFF
15 TRBV29-1 CSAGLAGGGTGELFF
15 TRBV18 CASSLGQSNNSPLHF
17 TRBV6-2/TRBV6-3 CASSSTSGTSSYNEQFF
16 TRBV4-1 CASSHHSGRAPDTQYF
16 TRBV5-4 CASSLAGGLGWNEQFF
15 TRBV9 CASSVASGFDQPQHF
16 TRBV5-4 CASSNRQGVGTGELFF
12 TRBV5-8 CASSSTGRPQHF
15 TRBV18 CASSPTGGYNQPQHF
13 TRBV19 CASSGGAGAEAFF
13 TRBV6-5 CASRPGESSPLHF
13 TRBV12-3/TRBV12-4 CASSSGEGQPQHF
14 TRBV27 CASSLLDPGGTQYF
13 TRBV18 CASSPGEGQPQHF
13 TRBV5-4 CASSFDPGNEQFF
13 TRBV30 CAYGTSGGNEQFF
13 TRBV5-1 CASSLHQGEPQHF
13 TRBV3-1/TRBV3-2 CASSQGGANVLTF
15 TRBV3-1/TRBV3-2 CASSPIRGQFYEQYF
16 TRBV2 CASSRGAGIMNTEAFF
15 TRBV6-6 CATKPGQSIVNTIYF
15 TRBV29-1 CSVGEDGQGGHEQYF
14 TRBV12-5 CASGLGGQYGPQYF